The 14 T cell receptor beta chains below come from one sample, sequenced in a study of glioma-infiltrating T cells after dendritic cell vaccination. TCRdb's copy holds only in-frame clones and misses some; the assay was immunoSEQ multiplex PCR. The table records around 100,000 clones, roughly 80% of them present only once. The sequencing used blood, collected before dendritic cell vaccination. The receptors come from a human donor with glioblastoma.

This clone is a singleton in its sample. The gene calls are TRBV19 and TRBJ2-3, with TRBD1 identical over 7 bases. The germline V gene encodes CDR1 LNHDA and CDR2 SQIVND (reference sequence). The CDR3 consists of 14 residues. Losses at the gene ends were 3 bases for V and 4 bases for J; bases not matched to a gene: 4. The CDR3 loop reads CASSINRGSDTQYF. The CDR3 DNA reads TGTGCCAGTAGTATCAACAGGGGCTCAGATACGCAGTATTTT.

Remarks on this clone: Other nucleotide sequences in the sample specify the same CDR3. The gene calls are TRBV5-1 and TRBJ2-3, with unresolved D. The CDR3 runs 13 residues. Between the trimmed V and J ends, which lost 4 bases and 3 bases, there was a span of 9 bases. Per the germline V gene, CDR1 is SGHRS and CDR2 is YFSETQ. CDR3 amino acids: CASSLLLTDTQYF. For the CDR3, the DNA is TGCGCCAGCAGCCTTCTTTTAACAGATACGCAGTATTTT.

This chain uses TRBV5-1 with TRBJ2-1; 10 bases align to TRBD2. The CDR3 is 15 residues long. The V gene's germline CDR1 is SGHRS and CDR2 YFSETQ. The J segment lost 5 bases and the V segment lost 0 bases, leaving 2 bases of the junction unmatched. Here the CDR3 DNA reads TGCGCCAGCAGCTTGGAAGGACTAGCGGACAATGAGCAGTTCTTC. As protein: CASSLEGLADNEQFF.

The rearrangement links TRBV4-1 to TRBJ2-5; 8 positions agree with TRBD1. The closer fit of TRBJ2-7 to the DNA end suggests the J call may be wrong. CDR3 size: 15 residues. Germline CDR1 MGHRA, CDR2 YSYEKL. The DNA for the CDR3 is TGCGCCAGCAGCTTTCGACAGGGGAGCTCCTACGAGCAGTACTTC. Translating gives CASSFRQGSSYEQYF.

This clone came up many times. The J gene is TRBJ1-3, the V gene TRBV10-1; D ambiguous. Germline V CDR1 and CDR2: WNHNN, SYGVQD (reference sequence). V lost 0 bases and J 0 bases, leaving 9 bases between the germline ends. The CDR3 consists of 16 residues. The CDR3 spells CASSESRFLSGNTIYF. CDR3 DNA: TGCGCCAGCAGTGAGTCTCGGTTCCTCTCTGGAAACACCATATATTTT.

This clone was seen once. The gene calls are TRBV28 and TRBJ2-3; TRBD1 is a possible D gene (6 bases). The CDR3 is 15 amino acids. The V gene's germline CDR1 is MDHEN and CDR2 SYDVKM. The germline V and J ends were trimmed by 7 bases and 4 bases, with 18 bases remaining between them. Here the CDR3 DNA reads TGTGCCAGCACCCCCCCGGGGACACAGGCAGATACGCAGTATTTT. It codes for CASTPPGTQADTQYF.

The chain links TRBV7-8 to TRBJ1-4; maybe TRBD1 (6 bases). Trimming took off 5 bases at V and 8 bases at J, with 15 bases between the two ends. Germline CDR1 SGHVS, CDR2 FQNEAQ. The length of the CDR3 is 14 residues. The CDR3 DNA reads TGTGCCAGCAGCCAGGGGAGAAGGGTGGAAAAACTGTTTTTT. Translating it yields CASSQGRRVEKLFF. Variable domain in full (rest from reference TRBV7-8 and TRBJ1-4): GAGVSQSPRYKVAKRGQDVALRCDPISGHVSLFWYQQALGQGPEFLTYFQNEAQLDKSGLPSDRFFAERPEGSVSTLKIQRTQQEDSAVYLCASSQGRRVEKLFFGSGTQLSVL.

V gene TRBV6-5 combines with J gene TRBJ2-1; TRBD2 agrees at 16 bases. V trimming: 2 bases; J trimming: 9 bases; junction bases outside the gene matches: 1. The CDR3 length is 15 residues. Germline lookup yields CDR1 MNHEY and CDR2 SVGAGI. CDR3 protein: CASSYGTSGGGEQFF. CDR3 sequence (DNA): TGTGCCAGCAGTTACGGGACTAGCGGGGGGGGTGAGCAGTTCTTC.

The V and J genes are TRBV9 and TRBJ2-3; 7 positions agree with TRBD2. Looked up from germline, CDR1 is SGDLS and CDR2 is YYNGEE. This CDR3 has 16 amino acids. The trim removed 0 bases at V and 0 bases at J, leaving 4 bases unmatched. CDR3 in DNA: TGTGCCAGCAGCGTAGTTCTGCGGGGGAGCACAGATACGCAGTATTTT. Residues: CASSVVLRGSTDTQYF.

The chain joins TRBV12-5 to TRBJ2-3, with D tentatively TRBD1 (5 bases). Germline CDR1 and CDR2: LGHNT and FRNRAP. V was pared by 1 base and J by 1 base, with 9 bases between. CDR3 length: 15 amino acids. CDR3 bases: TGTGCTAGTGGTTTGGAAACAGGCCGCACAGATACGCAGTATTTT. As protein: CASGLETGRTDTQYF.

This clone was seen more than once but under ten times. The chain uses TRBV10-3 and TRBJ1-6; 9 positions agree with TRBD1. V shed 8 bases and J 5 bases; nucleotides not matched to a gene: 4. The CDR3 runs 14 residues. CDR1 is ENHRY and CDR2 is SYGVKD in the germline V gene. Here the CDR3 reads CAIRTGADNSPLHF. DNA for the CDR3: TGTGCCATCCGGACAGGGGCAGATAATTCACCCCTCCACTTT.

The chain couples TRBV19 to TRBJ1-1, with a possible D match to TRBD1 (5 bases). The length of the CDR3 is 15 residues. V was shortened by 7 bases and J by 0 bases, with 15 bases between the two germline ends. Germline V gives CDR1 LNHDA, CDR2 SQIVND (reference sequence). The CDR3 DNA reads as TGTGCCAGTACAAAGGGGCTTGAGGTGAACACTGAAGCTTTCTTT. It encodes CASTKGLEVNTEAFF.

The genes are TRBV27 and TRBJ1-5; D is possibly TRBD1 (6 bases). CDR1 is MNHEY and CDR2 is SMNVEV in the germline V gene (reference sequence). The germline V and J ends were trimmed by 5 bases and 0 bases, with 23 bases remaining between them. The CDR3 sequence is 19 residues long. The CDR3 region has the DNA TGTGCCAGCAGTCCGAGAGGGACATCCTCGCGGAGTAGCAATCAGCCCCAGCATTTT. It codes for CASSPRGTSSRSSNQPQHF.

This clone was counted once. The chain has TRBV5-6 and TRBJ2-7; perhaps TRBD1 as D (5 bases). This CDR3 is built from 14 residues. CDR1 is SGHDT and CDR2 is YYEEEE in the germline V gene. V lost 5 bases to trimming and J lost 0 bases, with 12 bases between them. Written as DNA, the CDR3 is TGTGCCAGCAGATGGACACCGAGCTCCTACGAGCAGTACTTC. This gives the protein CASRWTPSSYEQYF.